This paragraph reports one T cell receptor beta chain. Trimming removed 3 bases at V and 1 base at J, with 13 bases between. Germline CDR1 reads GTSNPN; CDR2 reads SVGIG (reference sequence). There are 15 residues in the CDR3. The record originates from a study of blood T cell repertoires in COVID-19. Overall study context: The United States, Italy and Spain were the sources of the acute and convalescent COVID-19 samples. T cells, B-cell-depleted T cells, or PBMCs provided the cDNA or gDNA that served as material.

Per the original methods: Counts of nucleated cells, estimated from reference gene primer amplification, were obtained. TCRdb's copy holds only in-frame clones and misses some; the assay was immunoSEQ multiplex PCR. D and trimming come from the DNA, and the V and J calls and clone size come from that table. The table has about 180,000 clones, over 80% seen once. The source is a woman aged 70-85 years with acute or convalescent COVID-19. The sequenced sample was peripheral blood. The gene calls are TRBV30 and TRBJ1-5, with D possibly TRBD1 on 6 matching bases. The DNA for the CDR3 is TGTGCCTGGAGCGGGGGGACAAAGAGCAATCAGCCCCAGCATTTT. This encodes CAWSGGTKSNQPQHF.